The next 31 T cell receptor beta chains were all read from a single sample in a study of blood T cell repertoires in COVID-19. TCRdb's copy holds only in-frame clones and misses some; the assay was immunoSEQ multiplex PCR. The data show roughly 59,000 clones, over 60% seen once. The sample comprised peripheral blood. These receptors all come from a woman aged 45-65 years with active or convalescent COVID-19.

This clone was observed a handful of times. The CDR3 sequence: CASSLESGTEAFF. The DNA for the CDR3 is TGTGCCAGCAGCTTAGAATCGGGGACTGAAGCTTTCTTT. J is TRBJ1-1 and V is TRBV7-2; D call uncertain. The germline CDR1 and CDR2 sequences are SGHTA and FQGNSA. The CDR3 runs to 13 residues. Trimming pared 1 base from V and 5 bases from J, leaving 8 bases between.

The gene calls are TRBV5-8 and TRBJ2-3, with TRBD2 matching over 8 bases. The V gene end was trimmed by 4 bases and the J gene end by 0 bases; junction bases not matched to a gene: 7. Per the germline V gene, CDR1 is SGHTS and CDR2 is YDEGEE. The CDR3 extends over 16 amino acids. The chain's CDR3 is CASSPGLAGSTDTQYF. The CDR3 DNA reads TGTGCCAGCAGCCCAGGACTAGCTGGGAGCACAGATACGCAGTATTTT.

This clone was counted at least ten times. J is TRBJ1-5 and V is TRBV19, with D maybe TRBD1 (5 bases). CDR3 length equals 17 residues. CDR1 LNHDA and CDR2 SQIVND come from the germline V gene (reference sequence). The V and J ends lost 0 bases and 2 bases respectively, with 14 bases between them. The DNA for the CDR3 is TGTGCCAGTAGTATAGAAACAGGCGGATATGGCAATCAGCCCCAGCATTTT. Translating gives CASSIETGGYGNQPQHF.

The chain has TRBV4-1 and TRBJ2-7; 7 bases are shared with TRBD1. The ends lost 2 bases at V and 3 bases at J; junction bases unmatched: 4. Germline V lookup: CDR1 MGHRA, CDR2 YSYEKL. The CDR3 contains 14 residues. This CDR3 is CASSQTGDHYEQYF. CDR3 sequence (DNA): TGCGCCAGCAGCCAAACAGGGGATCACTACGAGCAGTACTTC.

This chain joins TRBV5-4 and TRBJ2-1; 8 bases fit TRBD2. The V gene's germline CDR1 is SGHNT and CDR2 YYREEE (reference sequence). V lost 4 bases, J lost 7 bases, and 1 base stayed unmatched. CDR3 length: 12 residues. CDR3: CASSGTRNEQFF. CDR3 nucleotide sequence: TGTGCCAGCAGCGGGACTAGGAATGAGCAGTTCTTC.

The genes are TRBV7-9 and TRBJ1-3; 7 bases are shared with TRBD1. The junction had 6 bases not matched to a gene; V was cut back by 4 bases and J by 3 bases. The germline gives CDR1 SEHNR, CDR2 FQNEAQ (reference sequence). The CDR3 covers 15 residues. CDR3 sequence reads: CASSYSTGFGNTIYF. The CDR3 DNA follows: TGTGCCAGCAGCTATTCGACAGGGTTTGGAAACACCATATATTTT.

The V and J genes are TRBV6-2 or TRBV6-3 and TRBJ1-5, with 11 bases matching TRBD1. V was pared by 4 bases and J by 8 bases, with 13 bases of the junction left unmatched. The CDR3 has 17 residues. Germline CDR1 MNHEY, CDR2 SVGEGT. The chain's CDR3 is CASSSRTGGTSGEPQHF. CDR3 bases: TGTGCCAGCAGTTCCCGGACAGGGGGCACCTCGGGGGAGCCCCAGCATTTT.

Only a few counts were recorded for this clone. Other DNA variants within this sample encode the same CDR3. The chain couples TRBV19 to TRBJ1-1; D is undetermined. V dropped 5 bases and J dropped 2 bases, with 9 bases sitting between them. This CDR3 is 13 amino acids long. The germline V gene has CDR1 LNHDA and CDR2 SQIVND (reference sequence). CDR3 in DNA: TGTGCCAGTAGTCTTCGGGGTAACACTGAAGCTTTCTTT. This gives the protein CASSLRGNTEAFF.

The rearrangement uses TRBV7-2 and TRBJ1-1, with D uncertain. The V gene's germline CDR1 is SGHTA and CDR2 FQGNSA. The ends were cut back, 3 bases at V and 5 bases at J, with 19 bases in the middle. The CDR3 runs to 16 residues. This chain's CDR3 is CASSFDRPAWATEAFF. The CDR3 DNA reads as TGTGCCAGCAGCTTCGACCGCCCTGCCTGGGCAACTGAAGCTTTCTTT. Supplemented by reference TRBV7-2 and TRBJ1-1, the full variable domain reads GAGVSQSPSNKVTEKGKDVELRCDPISGHTALYWYRQSLGQGLEFLIYFQGNSAPDKSGLPSDRFSAERTGGSVSTLTIQRTQQEDSAVYLCASSFDRPAWATEAFFGQGTRLTVV.

This chain links TRBV20-1 with TRBJ2-3, with D possibly being TRBD2 (8 bases). V gave up 5 bases and J gave up 11 bases, with 14 bases separating them. There are 11 residues in the CDR3. CDR1 is DFQATT and CDR2 is SNEGSKA in the germline V gene (reference sequence). CDR3: CSASGGDRQYF. CDR3 coding DNA: TGCAGTGCTTCGGGGGGGGACAGGCAGTATTTT.

J is TRBJ2-1 and V is TRBV7-9, with TRBD1 as a possible D gene (6 bases). V lost 2 bases, J lost 3 bases, and 14 bases lay in between. The CDR3 totals 16 residues. In germline, CDR1 is SEHNR, CDR2 FQNEAQ (reference sequence). CDR3 residues: CASSLIFGRGYNEQFF. The CDR3 coding sequence is TGTGCCAGCAGCTTAATCTTTGGCAGGGGCTACAATGAGCAGTTCTTC.

This clone was recorded only once. V is TRBV4-1 and J is TRBJ2-1; weak D call: TRBD1 (5 bases). In germline, CDR1 is MGHRA, CDR2 YSYEKL. This CDR3 is 19 amino acids long. The germline V and J ends were trimmed by 4 bases and 2 bases, with 24 bases remaining between them. CDR3 DNA sequence: TGCGCCAGCAGCCGAGTGACGACTTACAGGAGCAGCACCTACAATGAGCAGTTCTTC. Translated, it gives CASSRVTTYRSSTYNEQFF.

The gene calls are TRBV11-2 and TRBJ1-3; TRBD1 might be the D (6 bases). V lost 3 bases and J 2 bases, leaving 8 bases between the germline ends. Germline CDR1 is SGHAT and CDR2 is FQNNGV. CDR3 length: 14 residues. The CDR3 here is CASSFRGAGNTIYF. DNA for the CDR3: TGTGCCAGCAGCTTCAGGGGTGCTGGAAACACCATATATTTT.

The table lists this clone with a few counts. J is TRBJ2-5 and V is TRBV19; 10 positions agree with TRBD2. V shed 6 bases, J shed 5 bases, and the junction held 6 bases outside the gene matches. The length of the CDR3 is 14 residues. The germline V gene encodes CDR1 LNHDA and CDR2 SQIVND (reference sequence). The CDR3 DNA sequence: TGTGCCAGTAGAGCCCTAGCGGGAGAGGAGACCCAGTACTTC. Translating it yields CASRALAGEETQYF.

This clone was picked up one time. V usage is TRBV7-9 and J usage is TRBJ2-2; TRBD2 matches 7 bases. V lost 3 bases, J lost 6 bases, and 4 bases stayed unmatched. Germline V gene sequence: CDR1 SEHNR, CDR2 FQNEAQ (reference sequence). This CDR3 comprises 14 residues. CDR3 DNA: TGTGCCAGCAGCTTGCAGGGAGGGGCCGGGGAGCTGTTTTTT. It encodes CASSLQGGAGELFF.

This clone was recorded a few times. CDR3 in amino acids: CASSPGQTYNEQFF. The DNA of the CDR3 is TGTGCCAGCAGCCCTGGACAAACCTACAATGAGCAGTTCTTC. V gene TRBV7-3 combines with J gene TRBJ2-1; TRBD1 is a possible D gene (5 bases). The V gene lost 5 bases and the J gene lost 2 bases, with 10 bases spanning the gap. Germline loops: CDR1 SGHTA, CDR2 FQGTGA. The CDR3 sequence is 14 residues long.

The chain uses TRBV5-1 and TRBJ1-1, with 10 bases aligning to TRBD1. CDR3 length: 15 residues. The germline CDR1 and CDR2 sequences are SGHRS and YFSETQ. After removal of 4 bases from V and 1 base from J, the junction contained 4 bases not matched to a gene. The DNA of the CDR3 is TGCGCCAGCAGCCCGGGACAGGGGAAGAACACTGAAGCTTTCTTT. This encodes CASSPGQGKNTEAFF.

The chain has TRBV6-5 and TRBJ1-4, with a weak D call TRBD1 (5 bases). V was shortened by 4 bases and J by 3 bases, with 9 bases between the two germline ends. The CDR3 is made up of 14 amino acids. Germline V lookup: CDR1 MNHEY, CDR2 SVGAGI. In DNA, the CDR3 is TGTGCCAGCAGTTGGGGCGCACCTAATGAAAAACTGTTTTTT. It translates to CASSWGAPNEKLFF.

The chain employs TRBV24-1 and TRBJ2-3; 12 positions match TRBD2. The trim removed 3 bases at V and 6 bases at J, leaving 6 bases unmatched. Germline-derived CDR1 and CDR2 are KGHDR and SFDVKD. The CDR3 loop spans 16 amino acids. CDR3 protein: CATSDMTSGSPDTQYF. The CDR3 DNA reads TGTGCCACCAGTGATATGACTAGCGGGAGTCCGGATACGCAGTATTTT.

The CDR3: CASSFAGATTDTQYF. The CDR3 region has the DNA TGCGCCAGCAGCTTCGCGGGAGCGACCACAGATACGCAGTATTTT. The gene calls are TRBV5-1 and TRBJ2-3; 7 nucleotides agree with TRBD2. The CDR3 covers 15 residues. V was pared by 2 bases and J by 2 bases, with 5 bases of the junction left unmatched. Germline CDR1 and CDR2: SGHRS and YFSETQ.

This chain connects TRBV19 to TRBJ2-1; tentative D call: TRBD1 (7 bases). The CDR3 is 16 amino acids. Germline CDR1 is LNHDA and CDR2 is SQIVND (reference sequence). The V and J ends lost 5 bases and 1 base respectively, with 15 bases between them. CDR3 DNA: TGTGCCAGTAGTTCGAGGACAGGAGGGTCCTACAATGAGCAGTTCTTC. Translating gives CASSSRTGGSYNEQFF. The full variable domain, with the rest looked up from reference TRBV19 and TRBJ2-1, is DGGITQSPKYLFRKEGQNVTLSCEQNLNHDAMYWYRQDPGQGLRLIYYSQIVNDFQKGDIAEGYSVSREKKESFPLTVTSAQKNPTAFYLCASSSRTGGSYNEQFFGPGTRLTVL.

The chain has TRBV4-1 and TRBJ2-3; 9 positions agree with TRBD1. CDR3 length equals 16 residues. CDR1 and CDR2 from the germline V gene are MGHRA and YSYEKL. With V trimmed by 4 bases and J by 3 bases, 8 bases remained unmatched. This CDR3 reads CASSRWDREGTDTQYF. The CDR3, as DNA: TGCGCCAGCAGCCGTTGGGACAGGGAAGGAACAGATACGCAGTATTTT.

CDR3 protein: CASSVGRDLYNEQFF. DNA for the CDR3: TGTGCCAGCAGCGTAGGTAGGGACTTGTACAATGAGCAGTTCTTC. The chain has TRBV9 and TRBJ2-1; D is possibly TRBD2 (6 bases). The V gene's germline CDR1 is SGDLS and CDR2 YYNGEE. With 0 bases removed from V and 4 bases from J, the gap between germline ends came to 11 bases. The CDR3 length is 15 residues.

The chain has TRBV9 and TRBJ1-2; 10 bases match TRBD1. This CDR3 spans 16 amino acids. Germline CDR1 SGDLS, CDR2 YYNGEE. The junction had 10 bases not matched to a gene; V was cut back by 3 bases and J by 5 bases. For the CDR3, the DNA is TGTGCCAGCAGCGCAGGAATTACGGGACAGGGGTATGGCTACACCTTC. Amino acid sequence: CASSAGITGQGYGYTF.

Notes on this clone: The junction shows a germline mismatch at one end, possibly a read error. V and J are TRBV18 and TRBJ1-2; 7 bases fit TRBD1. The CDR3 loop spans 15 amino acids. Germline loops: CDR1 KGHSH, CDR2 LQKENI. CDR3 amino acids: CASSPRDSFFHGYTF. The DNA for the CDR3 is TGTGCCAGCTCCCCACGGGACAGTTTCTTTCATGGCTACACCTTC.

The rearrangement uses TRBV5-1 and TRBJ1-1, with unresolved D. Germline V gene sequence: CDR1 SGHRS, CDR2 YFSETQ. V was shortened by 6 bases and J by 1 base, with 10 bases between the two germline ends. The CDR3 length is 13 residues. The CDR3 loop reads CASTRHSNTEAFF. Written as DNA, the CDR3 is TGCGCCAGCACCCGACACTCGAACACTGAAGCTTTCTTT.

This chain joins TRBV2 and TRBJ2-1; 8 bases line up with TRBD2. The CDR3 runs 12 residues. The J segment lost 12 bases and the V segment lost 4 bases, leaving 5 bases of the junction unmatched. Germline CDR1 reads SNHLY; CDR2 reads FYNNEI. This CDR3 reads CASSGSGMSQFF. CDR3 nucleotide sequence: TGTGCCAGCAGTGGTAGCGGGATGTCGCAGTTCTTC.

J is TRBJ2-7 and V is TRBV3-1 (or the pseudogene TRBV3-2), with TRBD2 matching 12 bases. Trimming at V came to 4 bases and at J to 5 bases, leaving 6 bases not matched to a gene. The V gene's germline CDR1 is LGHDT and CDR2 YNNKEL (reference sequence). CDR3 length equals 15 residues. CDR3 coding DNA: TGTGCCAGCAGCCGACTAGCGGGAGATGTGAACGAGCAGTACTTC. Protein sequence: CASSRLAGDVNEQYF.

This rearrangement joins TRBV9 to TRBJ1-2; D is perhaps TRBD1 (5 bases). In germline, CDR1 is SGDLS, CDR2 YYNGEE. The length of the CDR3 is 15 residues. Trimming left V 4 bases short and J 6 bases short, with 19 bases between. The CDR3 DNA reads TGTGCCAGCAGCCCTGGGACGCCGACTAGTGATGGCTACACCTTC. Protein product: CASSPGTPTSDGYTF.

The J gene is TRBJ1-2, the V gene TRBV18; 8 positions match TRBD1. CDR1 and CDR2 (germline): KGHSH, LQKENI. V shed 3 bases, J shed 0 bases, and the junction held 6 bases outside the gene matches. CDR3 length: 16 amino acids. The CDR3 DNA reads as TGTGCCAGCTCACCCACCAGGGGGCAGCCTAACTATGGCTACACCTTC. This sequence encodes CASSPTRGQPNYGYTF.

The chain combines TRBV5-1 with TRBJ1-6, with unresolved D. The CDR3 covers 14 residues. Germline loops: CDR1 SGHRS, CDR2 YFSETQ. Trimming took off 0 bases at V and 10 bases at J, with 11 bases between the two ends. The CDR3 DNA reads as TGCGCCAGCAGCTTGGATAGTGCGTACTCACCCCTCCACTTT. Residues: CASSLDSAYSPLHF. Combining the CDR3 with reference TRBV5-1 and TRBJ1-6 gives the whole variable domain KAGVTQTPRYLIKTRGQQVTLSCSPISGHRSVSWYQQTPGQGLQFLFEYFSETQRNKGNFPGRFSGRQFSNSRSEMNVSTLELGDSALYLCASSLDSAYSPLHFGNGTRLTVT.